The present T cell receptor beta chain was sequenced within a study of blood T cell repertoires in COVID-19. The CDR3 has 15 amino acids. Per germline, CDR1 LGHNA and CDR2 YSLEER. V was cut by 0 bases and J by 3 bases, with 11 bases left in between. TCRdb keeps only in-frame clones here, not all; method: immunoSEQ multiplex PCR. Among some 83,000 clones listed, roughly four fifths were seen once. Only one count was recorded for this clone. V is TRBV4-3 and J is TRBJ1-1; a possible D gene is TRBD1 (5 bases). This TCR was recovered from a man aged 45-65 years with acute or convalescent COVID-19. Material for sequencing was peripheral blood. The CDR3 loop is CASSQDAGGDTEAFF. CDR3 coding DNA: TGCGCCAGCAGCCAAGACGCGGGGGGGGACACTGAAGCTTTCTTT.